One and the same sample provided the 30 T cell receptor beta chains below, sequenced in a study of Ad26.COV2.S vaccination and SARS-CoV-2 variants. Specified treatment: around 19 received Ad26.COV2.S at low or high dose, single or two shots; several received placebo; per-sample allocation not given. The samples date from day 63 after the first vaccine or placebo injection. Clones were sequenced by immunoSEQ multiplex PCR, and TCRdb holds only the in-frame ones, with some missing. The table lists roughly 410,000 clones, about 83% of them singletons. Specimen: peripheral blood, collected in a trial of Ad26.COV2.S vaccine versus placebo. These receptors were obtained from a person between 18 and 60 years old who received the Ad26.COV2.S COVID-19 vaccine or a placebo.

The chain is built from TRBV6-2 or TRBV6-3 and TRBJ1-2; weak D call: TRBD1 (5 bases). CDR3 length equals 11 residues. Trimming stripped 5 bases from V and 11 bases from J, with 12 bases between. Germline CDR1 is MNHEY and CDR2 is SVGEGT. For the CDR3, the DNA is TGTGCCAGCAGTGCCTCCAAGGGGTACACCTTC. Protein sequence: CASSASKGYTF.

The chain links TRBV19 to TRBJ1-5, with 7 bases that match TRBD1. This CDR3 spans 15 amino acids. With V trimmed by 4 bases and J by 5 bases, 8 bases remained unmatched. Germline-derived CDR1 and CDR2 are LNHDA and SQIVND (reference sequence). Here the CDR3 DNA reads TGTGCCAGTAGTAGGACAGGCCGGGACCATCAGCCCCAGCATTTT. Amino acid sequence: CASSRTGRDHQPQHF.

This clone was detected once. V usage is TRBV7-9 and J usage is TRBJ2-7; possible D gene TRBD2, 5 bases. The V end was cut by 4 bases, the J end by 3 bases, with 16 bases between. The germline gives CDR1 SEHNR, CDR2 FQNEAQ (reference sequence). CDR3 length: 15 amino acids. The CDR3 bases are TGTGCCAGCAGCTCGACCGGGATGATGGACTACGAGCAGTACTTC. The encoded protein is CASSSTGMMDYEQYF. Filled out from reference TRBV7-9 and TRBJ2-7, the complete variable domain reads DTGVSQNPRHKITKRGQNVTFRCDPISEHNRLYWYRQTLGQGPEFLTYFQNEAQLEKSRLLSDRFSAERPKGSFSTLEIQRTEQGDSAMYLCASSSTGMMDYEQYFGPGTRLTVT.

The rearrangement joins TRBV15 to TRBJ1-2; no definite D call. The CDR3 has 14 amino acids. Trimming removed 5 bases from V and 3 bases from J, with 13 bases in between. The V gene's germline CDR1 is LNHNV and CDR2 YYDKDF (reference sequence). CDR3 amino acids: CATSPSGGDYGYTF. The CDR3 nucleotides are TGTGCCACCAGCCCAAGTGGAGGAGACTATGGCTACACCTTC.

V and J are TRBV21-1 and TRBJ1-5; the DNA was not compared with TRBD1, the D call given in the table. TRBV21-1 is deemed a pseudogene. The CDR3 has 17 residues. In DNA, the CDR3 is TGTGCCAGCAGCATCGGAACAGGCCCGAATAGCAATCAGCCCCAGCATTTT. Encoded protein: CASSIGTGPNSNQPQHF.

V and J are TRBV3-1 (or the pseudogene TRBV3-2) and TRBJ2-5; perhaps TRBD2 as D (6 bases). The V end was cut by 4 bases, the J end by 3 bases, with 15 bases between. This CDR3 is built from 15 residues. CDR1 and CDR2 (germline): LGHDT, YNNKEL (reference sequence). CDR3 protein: CASSPGVAVKETQYF. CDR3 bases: TGTGCCAGCAGCCCCGGGGTAGCGGTAAAAGAGACCCAGTACTTC.

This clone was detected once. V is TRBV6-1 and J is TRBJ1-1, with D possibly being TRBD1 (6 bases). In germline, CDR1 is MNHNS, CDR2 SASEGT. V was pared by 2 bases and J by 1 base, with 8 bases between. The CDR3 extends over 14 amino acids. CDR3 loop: CASSERGTNTEAFF. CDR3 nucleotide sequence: TGTGCCAGCAGTGAAAGGGGGACGAACACTGAAGCTTTCTTT.

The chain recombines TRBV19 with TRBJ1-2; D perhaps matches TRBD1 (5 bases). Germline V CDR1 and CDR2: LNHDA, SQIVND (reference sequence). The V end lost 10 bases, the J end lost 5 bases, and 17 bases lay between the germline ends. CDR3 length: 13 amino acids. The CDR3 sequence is CATGDGSTYGYTF. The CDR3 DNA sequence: TGTGCCACCGGGGACGGGTCCACGTATGGCTACACCTTC.

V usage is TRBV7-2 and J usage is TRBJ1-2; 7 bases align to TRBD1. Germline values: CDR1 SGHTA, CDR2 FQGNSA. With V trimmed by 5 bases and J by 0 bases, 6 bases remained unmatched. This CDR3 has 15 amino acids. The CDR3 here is CASSLQGTPNYGYTF. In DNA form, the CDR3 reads TGTGCCAGCAGCCTACAGGGGACTCCTAACTATGGCTACACCTTC. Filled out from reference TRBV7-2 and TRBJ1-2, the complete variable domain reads GAGVSQSPSNKVTEKGKDVELRCDPISGHTALYWYRQSLGQGLEFLIYFQGNSAPDKSGLPSDRFSAERTGGSVSTLTIQRTQQEDSAVYLCASSLQGTPNYGYTFGSGTRLTVV.

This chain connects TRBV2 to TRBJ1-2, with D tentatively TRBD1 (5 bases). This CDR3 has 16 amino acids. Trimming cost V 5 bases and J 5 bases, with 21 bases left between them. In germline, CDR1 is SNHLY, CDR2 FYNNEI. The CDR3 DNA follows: TGTGCCAGCAGTTCTACCGGGACCTCGGCCGTATATGGCTACACCTTC. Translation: CASSSTGTSAVYGYTF.

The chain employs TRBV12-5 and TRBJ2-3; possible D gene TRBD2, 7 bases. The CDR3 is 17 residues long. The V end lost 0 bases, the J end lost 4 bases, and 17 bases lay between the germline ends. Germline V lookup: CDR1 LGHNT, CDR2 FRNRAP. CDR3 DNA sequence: TGTGCTAGTGGTTTGGTAGAGGAGGGGGGGGAGTCAGATACGCAGTATTTT. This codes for CASGLVEEGGESDTQYF.

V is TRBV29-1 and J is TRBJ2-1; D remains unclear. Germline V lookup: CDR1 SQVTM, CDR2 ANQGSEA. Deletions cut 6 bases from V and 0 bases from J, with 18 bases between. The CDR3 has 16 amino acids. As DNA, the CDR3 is TGCAGCGTCCCCTACGTGGCGGCCATCTCCTACAATGAGCAGTTCTTC. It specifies CSVPYVAAISYNEQFF.

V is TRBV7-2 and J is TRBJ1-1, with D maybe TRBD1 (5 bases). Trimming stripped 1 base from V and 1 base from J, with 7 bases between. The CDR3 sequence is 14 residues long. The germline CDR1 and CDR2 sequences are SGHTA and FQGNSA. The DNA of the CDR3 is TGTGCCAGCAGCTTAGTTCAGGGGAACACTGAAGCTTTCTTT. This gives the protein CASSLVQGNTEAFF.

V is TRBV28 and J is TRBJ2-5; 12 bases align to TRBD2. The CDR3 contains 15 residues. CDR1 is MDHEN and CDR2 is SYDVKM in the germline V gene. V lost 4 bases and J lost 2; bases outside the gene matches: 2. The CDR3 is CASSSSGGAQETQYF. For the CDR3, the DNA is TGTGCCAGCAGTTCTAGCGGGGGGGCTCAAGAGACCCAGTACTTC. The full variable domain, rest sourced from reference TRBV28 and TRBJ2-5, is DVKVTQSSRYLVKRTGEKVFLECVQDMDHENMFWYRQDPGLGLRLIYFSYDVKMKEKGDIPEGYSVSREKKERFSLILESASTNQTSMYLCASSSSGGAQETQYFGPGTRLLVL.

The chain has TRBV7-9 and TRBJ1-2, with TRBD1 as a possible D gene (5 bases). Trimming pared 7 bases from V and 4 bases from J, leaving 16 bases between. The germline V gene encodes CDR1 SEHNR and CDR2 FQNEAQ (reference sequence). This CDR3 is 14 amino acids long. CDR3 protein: CASTGETDRYGYTF. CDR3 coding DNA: TGTGCCAGCACCGGGGAGACAGACCGCTATGGCTACACCTTC. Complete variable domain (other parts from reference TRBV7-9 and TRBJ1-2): DTGVSQNPRHKITKRGQNVTFRCDPISEHNRLYWYRQTLGQGPEFLTYFQNEAQLEKSRLLSDRFSAERPKGSFSTLEIQRTEQGDSAMYLCASTGETDRYGYTFGSGTRLTVV.

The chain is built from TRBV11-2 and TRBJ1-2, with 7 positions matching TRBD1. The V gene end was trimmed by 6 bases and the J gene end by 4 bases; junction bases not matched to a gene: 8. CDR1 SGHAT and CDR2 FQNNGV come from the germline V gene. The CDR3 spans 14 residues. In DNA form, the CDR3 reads TGTGCCAGCAGTCAGGGGGGCAGCTTCTATGGCTACACCTTC. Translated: CASSQGGSFYGYTF.

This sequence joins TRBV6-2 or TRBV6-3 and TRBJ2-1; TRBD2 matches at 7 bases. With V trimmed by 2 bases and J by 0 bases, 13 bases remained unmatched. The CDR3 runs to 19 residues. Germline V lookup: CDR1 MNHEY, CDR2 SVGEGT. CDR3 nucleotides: TGTGCCAGCAGTTACGGGCGTGGATCCGTAGCGGGCTCCTACAATGAGCAGTTCTTC. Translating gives CASSYGRGSVAGSYNEQFF.

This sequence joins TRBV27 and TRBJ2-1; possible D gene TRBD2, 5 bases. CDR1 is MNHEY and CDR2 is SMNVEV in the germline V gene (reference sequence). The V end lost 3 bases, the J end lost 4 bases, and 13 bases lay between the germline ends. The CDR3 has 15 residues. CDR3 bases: TGTGCCAGCAGTTTGGGAGTCTTCGGTTACAATGAGCAGTTCTTC. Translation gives CASSLGVFGYNEQFF.

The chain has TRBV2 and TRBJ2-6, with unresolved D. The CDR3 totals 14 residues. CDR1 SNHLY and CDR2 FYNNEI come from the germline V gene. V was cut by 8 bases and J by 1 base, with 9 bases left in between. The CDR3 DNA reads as TGTGCCAGCGTCCTTGAATCTGGGGCCAACGTCCTGACTTTC. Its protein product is CASVLESGANVLTF.

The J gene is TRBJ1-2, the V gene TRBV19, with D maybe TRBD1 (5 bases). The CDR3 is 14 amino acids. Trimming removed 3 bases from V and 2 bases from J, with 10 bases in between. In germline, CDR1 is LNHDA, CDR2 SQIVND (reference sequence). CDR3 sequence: CASSMVGANYGYTF. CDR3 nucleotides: TGTGCCAGTAGTATGGTTGGGGCAAACTATGGCTACACCTTC.

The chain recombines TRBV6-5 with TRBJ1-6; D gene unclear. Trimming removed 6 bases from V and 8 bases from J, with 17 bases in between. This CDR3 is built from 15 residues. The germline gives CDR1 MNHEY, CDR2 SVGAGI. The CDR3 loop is CASSQPQGRDSPLHF. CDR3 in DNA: TGTGCCAGCAGCCAACCCCAAGGGCGGGATTCACCCCTCCACTTT.

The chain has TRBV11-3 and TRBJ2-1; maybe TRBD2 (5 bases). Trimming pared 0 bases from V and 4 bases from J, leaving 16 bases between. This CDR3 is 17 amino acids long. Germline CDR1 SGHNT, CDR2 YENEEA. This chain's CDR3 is CASSLDHGGSGYNEQFF. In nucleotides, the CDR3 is TGTGCCAGCAGCTTAGATCATGGCGGGTCCGGATACAATGAGCAGTTCTTC.

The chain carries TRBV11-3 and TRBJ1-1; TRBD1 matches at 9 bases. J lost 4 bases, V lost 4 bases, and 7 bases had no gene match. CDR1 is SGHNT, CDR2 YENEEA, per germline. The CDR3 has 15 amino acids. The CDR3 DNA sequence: TGTGCCAGCAGCTCCCGGACAGGGGAGGCCACTGAAGCTTTCTTT. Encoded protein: CASSSRTGEATEAFF.

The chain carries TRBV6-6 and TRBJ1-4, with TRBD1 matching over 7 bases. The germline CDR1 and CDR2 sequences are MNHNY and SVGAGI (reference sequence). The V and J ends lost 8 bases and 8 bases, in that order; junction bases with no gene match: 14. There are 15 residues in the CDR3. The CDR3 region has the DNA TGTGCCAGCCTTAGTTGGTCCTCAGGGGGGGAAAAACTGTTTTTT. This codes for CASLSWSSGGEKLFF.

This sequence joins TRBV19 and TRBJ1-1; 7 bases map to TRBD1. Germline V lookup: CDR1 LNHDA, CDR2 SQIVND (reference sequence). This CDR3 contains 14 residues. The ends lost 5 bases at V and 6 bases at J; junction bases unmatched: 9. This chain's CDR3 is CASSRPTGYAEAFF. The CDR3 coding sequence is TGTGCCAGTAGTCGGCCGACAGGGTATGCTGAAGCTTTCTTT.

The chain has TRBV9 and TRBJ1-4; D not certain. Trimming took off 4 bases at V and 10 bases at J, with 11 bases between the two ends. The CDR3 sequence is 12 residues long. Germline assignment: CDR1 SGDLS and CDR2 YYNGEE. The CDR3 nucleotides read TGTGCCAGCAGCCGCCAGGAAGGAAAACTGTTTTTT. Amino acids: CASSRQEGKLFF.

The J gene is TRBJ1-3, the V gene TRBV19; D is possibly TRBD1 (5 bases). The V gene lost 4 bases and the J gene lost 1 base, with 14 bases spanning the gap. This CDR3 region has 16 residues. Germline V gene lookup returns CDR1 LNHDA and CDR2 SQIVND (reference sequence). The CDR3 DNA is TGTGCCAGTAGTACCAGCGGGGGGGGATCTGGAAACACCATATATTTT. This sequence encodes CASSTSGGGSGNTIYF.

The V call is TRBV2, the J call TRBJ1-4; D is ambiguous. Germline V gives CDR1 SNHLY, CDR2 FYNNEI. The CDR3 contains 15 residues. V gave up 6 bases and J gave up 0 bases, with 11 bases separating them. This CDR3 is CASRPGPTTNEKLFF. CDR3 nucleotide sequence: TGTGCCAGCAGACCCGGACCTACAACTAATGAAAAACTGTTTTTT.

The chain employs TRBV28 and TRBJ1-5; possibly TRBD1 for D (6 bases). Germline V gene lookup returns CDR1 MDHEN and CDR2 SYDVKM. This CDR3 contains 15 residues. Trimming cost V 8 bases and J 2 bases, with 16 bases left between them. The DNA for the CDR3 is TGTGCCAGCCTTTCCCCGGGGGCCGGCAATCAGCCCCAGCATTTT. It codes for CASLSPGAGNQPQHF.

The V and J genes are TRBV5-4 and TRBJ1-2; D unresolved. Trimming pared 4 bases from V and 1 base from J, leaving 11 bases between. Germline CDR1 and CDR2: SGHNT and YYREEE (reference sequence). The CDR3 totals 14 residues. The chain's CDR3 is CASSPGRDNYGYTF. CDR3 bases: TGTGCCAGCAGCCCGGGAAGGGATAACTATGGCTACACCTTC.